These T cell receptor beta chains were read from a single sample in a study of graft-versus-host responses after intestinal transplantation. Clones were read by immunoSEQ multiplex PCR, and TCRdb kept only the in-frame ones, dropping some. This table has roughly 77,000 clones, more than 70% appearing once. No antigens are known for them. The source was unstimulated CD8+ T cells sorted from spleen or lymph node cells, collected before intestinal transplant. These TCRs come from a human donor who received an intestinal transplant. CDR3s include the opening cysteine and the closing phenylalanine or tryptophan. The order of the fields is CDR3 DNA, CDR3 protein, J gene, V gene, clone size, D gene. A D gene is named only where the DNA matches it firmly. Clone size is given for some rows only: seen once, a few or many times, or a class if the clone is expanded.

TGTGCCAGCAGCTCCGACGGAGGGACTGAGCAGTTCTTC CASSSDGGTEQFF TRBJ2-1 TRBV6-6 NA NA
TGTGCCAGCAGTCTAGGGACAGATCTTGACGGCACAGATACGCAGTATTTT CASSLGTDLDGTDTQYF TRBJ2-3 TRBV28 NA TRBD1
TGCGCCAGCAGCTTGCCCGCGGTGGGGGCCTACACCGGGGAGCTGTTTTTT CASSLPAVGAYTGELFF TRBJ2-2 TRBV5-1 NA NA
TGTGCCAGTAGTATGTCGGATAATTCACCCCTCCACTTT CASSMSDNSPLHF TRBJ1-6 TRBV19 few NA
TGTGCCAGCAGCCTACAGGGTAATCAGCCCCAGCATTTT CASSLQGNQPQHF TRBJ1-5 TRBV7-6 once NA
TGTGCCAGCAGTGACCCCCAGGTGGGTAGCGAGTCCTACGAGCAGTACTTC CASSDPQVGSESYEQYF TRBJ2-7 TRBV6-4 NA NA
TGCAGCGTTCGGGGGGGCCGCACAGATACGCAGTATTTT CSVRGGRTDTQYF TRBJ2-3 TRBV29-1 NA TRBD2
TGTGCCAGCAGCGTGGGCAGGGTGGGGATGGAGCAGTTCTTC CASSVGRVGMEQFF TRBJ2-1 TRBV7-9 NA NA
TGCGCCAGCAGCCAGGGGACCGGCGGGATCGGTCCTCAAGAGACCCAGTACTTC CASSQGTGGIGPQETQYF TRBJ2-5 TRBV4-1 NA NA
TGTGCCAGCAGAGAAACACACAGGGTAGGGTTGAACACTGAAGCTTTCTTT CASRETHRVGLNTEAFF TRBJ1-1 TRBV2 NA NA
TGCGCCAGCATGGTAGTAGCGGGAGTCAGCGAGCAGTACTTC CASMVVAGVSEQYF TRBJ2-7 TRBV4-1 NA TRBD2
TGTGCCAGCAGCCGCAGGACAGGGGGGCTGGAGACCCAGTACTTC CASSRRTGGLETQYF TRBJ2-5 TRBV7-9 NA TRBD1
TGTGCCAGCTATAAGGAGGGTGGCTACACCTTC CASYKEGGYTF TRBJ1-2 TRBV5-5 few NA
TGTGCCAGCAGTTCCAAAGGGACTAGCGGGGGAGATACGCAGTATTTT CASSSKGTSGGDTQYF TRBJ2-3 TRBV6-5 once TRBD2
TGCGCCAGCAGCCAAGATCCGCTAGCGGTTCCCTACGAGCAGTACTTC CASSQDPLAVPYEQYF TRBJ2-7 TRBV4-1 few TRBD2
TGTGCCAGCAGCTTAGCCGCAGGGGTTAGAATGAACACTGAAGCTTTCTTT CASSLAAGVRMNTEAFF TRBJ1-1 TRBV7-9 medium-sized NA
TGTGCCAGCAGCTTGTGGGCGGGGAGCTCCTACGAGCAGTACTTC CASSLWAGSSYEQYF TRBJ2-7 TRBV5-4 NA NA
TGTGCCAGCAGTGTGGACAGCCTAGCCAAAAACATTCAGTACTTC CASSVDSLAKNIQYF TRBJ2-4 TRBV6-1 NA NA
TGCAGCGTCCGGAGGCAGTCAACTAATGAAAAACTGTTTTTT CSVRRQSTNEKLFF TRBJ1-4 TRBV29-1 NA NA
TGTGCCAGCAGTGCGAGGACAGCTGTTTGGCCCTACAATGAGCAGTTCTTC CASSARTAVWPYNEQFF TRBJ2-1 TRBV6-1 NA NA
TGCGCCAGCAGCCCACGACCCCGCGGCCGGCCCTCCTACGAGCAGTACTTC CASSPRPRGRPSYEQYF TRBJ2-7 TRBV5-1 NA NA
TGTGCCAGTAGTATCGGGTCGGATTCTAGCACAGATACGCAGTATTTT CASSIGSDSSTDTQYF TRBJ2-3 TRBV19 NA NA
TGTGCCAGCAGTTGGGGGCGGGGGTACGAGCAGTACTTC CASSWGRGYEQYF TRBJ2-7 TRBV27 NA NA
TGTGCCAGCAGTTACTCGAGTGCAGGGTGGAACGAGCAGTACTTC CASSYSSAGWNEQYF TRBJ2-7 TRBV6-5 once NA
TGTGCCAGCAGTGAGGGAGACACAGATACGCAGTATTTT CASSEGDTDTQYF TRBJ2-3 TRBV6-4 NA NA
TGTGCCAGCAGCGTATCCCCCCGTAGCGGGAGCTTCCACAATGAGCAGTTCTTC CASSVSPRSGSFHNEQFF TRBJ2-1 TRBV9 NA TRBD2
TGTGCCAGCAGTCTGCGGGAGGGCCTTAATGAGCAGTTCTTC CASSLREGLNEQFF TRBJ2-1 TRBV28 few TRBD2
TGTGCCAGCAGCAAAGAAGTAAGGGCTAGGAGGTGGAAAGATACGCAGTATTTT CASSKEVRARRWKDTQYF TRBJ2-3 TRBV21-1 NA NA
TGTGCCAGCAGTTTAGGCACAGGGGTGGTAGATACGCAGTATTTT CASSLGTGVVDTQYF TRBJ2-3 TRBV28 NA TRBD1
TGTGCCAGCAGTCGGGAGACCCAGTACTTC CASSRETQYF TRBJ2-5 TRBV2 NA NA
TGCAGCGTTGAAGAGAGTACGGAGAACTATGGCTACACCTTC CSVEESTENYGYTF TRBJ1-2 TRBV29-1 NA NA
TGTGCCAGCAGCCAAGCCCTTGGACAGGGGAATAATCAGCCCCAGCATTTT CASSQALGQGNNQPQHF TRBJ1-5 TRBV4-2 NA TRBD1
TGTGCCAGCAGCTTGGTAGCACGCGGGGGGGCCTGGGAGACCCAGTACTTC CASSLVARGGAWETQYF TRBJ2-5 TRBV5-5 NA TRBD2